This TCR beta chain is drawn from a study of T cells after posttransplantation cyclophosphamide. CDR1 is SGHTA, CDR2 FQGNSA, per germline. The V and J ends lost 5 bases and 5 bases respectively, with 18 bases between them. The CDR3 has 15 residues. As regards this clone: No antigen is known for it.

Study-wide points: Later blood repertoires were often dominated by clones from the donor CD8+ memory compartment. Blood and skin or GI T cell repertoires showed limited TRB overlap.

Here immunoSEQ multiplex PCR was the method, and the copy in TCRdb shows in-frame clones only, minus some. This table has under 10,000 clones, 95% to 98% appearing once. Cells defined as naive were viable CD3+CD4+ or CD3+CD8+ and CCR7+CD45RA+CD45RO-CD95-CD27+CD28+. The source of this sequence is an older woman in good health, CMV-negative, and a related stem cell transplant donor. The specimen was naive CD4+ T cells sorted from PBMCs. V is TRBV7-2 and J is TRBJ1-2; a possible D gene is TRBD1 (6 bases). This CDR3 is CASSPTRGASYGYTF. For the CDR3, the DNA is TGTGCCAGCAGCCCCACCCGGGGGGCCAGTTATGGCTACACCTTC. The full variable domain, in which reference TRBV7-2 and TRBJ1-2 provide the parts outside the CDR3, is GAGVSQSPSNKVTEKGKDVELRCDPISGHTALYWYRQSLGQGLEFLIYFQGNSAPDKSGLPSDRFSAERTGGSVSTLTIQRTQQEDSAVYLCASSPTRGASYGYTFGSGTRLTVV.